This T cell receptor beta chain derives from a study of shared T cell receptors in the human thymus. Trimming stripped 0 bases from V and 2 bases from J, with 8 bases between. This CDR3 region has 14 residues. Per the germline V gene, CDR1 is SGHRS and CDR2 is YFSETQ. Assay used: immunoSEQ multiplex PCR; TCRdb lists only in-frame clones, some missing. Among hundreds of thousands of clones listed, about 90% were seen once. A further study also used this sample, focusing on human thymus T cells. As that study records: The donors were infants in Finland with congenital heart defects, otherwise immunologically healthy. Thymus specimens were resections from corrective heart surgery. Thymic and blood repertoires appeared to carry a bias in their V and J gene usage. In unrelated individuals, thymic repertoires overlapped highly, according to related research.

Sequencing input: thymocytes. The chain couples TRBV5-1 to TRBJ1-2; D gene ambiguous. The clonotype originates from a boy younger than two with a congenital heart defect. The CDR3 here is CASSLDRANYGYTF. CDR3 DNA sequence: TGCGCCAGCAGCTTGGATCGCGCCAACTATGGCTACACCTTC.